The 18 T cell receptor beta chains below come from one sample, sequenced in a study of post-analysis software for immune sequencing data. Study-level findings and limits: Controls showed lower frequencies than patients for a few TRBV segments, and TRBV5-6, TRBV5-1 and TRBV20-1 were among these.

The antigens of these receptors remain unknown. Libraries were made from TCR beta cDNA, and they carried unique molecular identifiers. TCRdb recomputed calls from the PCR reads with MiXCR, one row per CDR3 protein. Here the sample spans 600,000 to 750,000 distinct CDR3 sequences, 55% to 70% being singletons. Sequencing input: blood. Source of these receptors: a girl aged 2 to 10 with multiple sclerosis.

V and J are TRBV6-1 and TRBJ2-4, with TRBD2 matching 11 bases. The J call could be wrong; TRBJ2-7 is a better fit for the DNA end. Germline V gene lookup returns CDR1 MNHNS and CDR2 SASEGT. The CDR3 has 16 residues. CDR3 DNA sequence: TGTGCCAGCAGTGAAGGGACTAGCGGGTTATCCTACGAGCAGTACTTC. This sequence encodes CASSEGTSGLSYEQYF.

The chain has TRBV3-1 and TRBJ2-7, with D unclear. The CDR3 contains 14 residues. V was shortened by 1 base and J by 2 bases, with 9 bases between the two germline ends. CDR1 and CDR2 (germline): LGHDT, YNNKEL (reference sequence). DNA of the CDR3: TGTGCCAGCAGCCAAGCCGGAATAACCTACGAGCAGTACTTC. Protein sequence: CASSQAGITYEQYF.

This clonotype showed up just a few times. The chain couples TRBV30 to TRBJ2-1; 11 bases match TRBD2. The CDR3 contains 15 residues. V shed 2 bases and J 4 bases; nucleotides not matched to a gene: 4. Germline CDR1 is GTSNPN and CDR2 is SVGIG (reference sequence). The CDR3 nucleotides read TGTGCCTGGAGTCCGACTAGCGGGACTTACAATGAGCAGTTCTTC. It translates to CAWSPTSGTYNEQFF.

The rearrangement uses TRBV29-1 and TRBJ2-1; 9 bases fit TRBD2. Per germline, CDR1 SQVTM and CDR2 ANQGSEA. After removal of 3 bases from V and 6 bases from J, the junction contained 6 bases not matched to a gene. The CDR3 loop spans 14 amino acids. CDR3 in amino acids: CSVEIAGGGNEQFF. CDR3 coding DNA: TGCAGCGTTGAGATTGCGGGAGGGGGCAATGAGCAGTTCTTC.

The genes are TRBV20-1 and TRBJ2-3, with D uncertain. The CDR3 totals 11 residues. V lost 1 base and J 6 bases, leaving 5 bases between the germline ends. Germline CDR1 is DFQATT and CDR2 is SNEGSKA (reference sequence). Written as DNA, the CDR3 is TGCAGTGCTAGAGTGAGGGATACGCAGTATTTT. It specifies CSARVRDTQYF.

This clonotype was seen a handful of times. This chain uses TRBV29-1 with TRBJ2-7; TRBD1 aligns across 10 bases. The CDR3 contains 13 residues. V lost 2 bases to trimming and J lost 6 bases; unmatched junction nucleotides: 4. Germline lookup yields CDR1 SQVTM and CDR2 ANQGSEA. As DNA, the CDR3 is TGCAGCGTTGAACGGGACAGGGGTGGCGAGCAGTACTTC. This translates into CSVERDRGGEQYF.

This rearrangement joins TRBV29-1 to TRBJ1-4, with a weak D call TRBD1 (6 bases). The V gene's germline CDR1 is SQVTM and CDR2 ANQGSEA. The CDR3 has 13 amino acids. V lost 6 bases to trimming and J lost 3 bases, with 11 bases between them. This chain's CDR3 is CSVAGDSNEKLFF. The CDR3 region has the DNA TGCAGCGTAGCAGGGGACTCTAATGAAAAACTGTTTTTT.

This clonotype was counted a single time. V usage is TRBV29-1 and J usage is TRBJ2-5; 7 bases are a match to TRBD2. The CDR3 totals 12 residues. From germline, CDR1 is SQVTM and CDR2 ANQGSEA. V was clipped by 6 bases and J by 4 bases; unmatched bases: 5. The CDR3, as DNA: TGCAGCGTAGCTAGCGGTCGAGAGACCCAGTACTTC. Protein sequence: CSVASGRETQYF.

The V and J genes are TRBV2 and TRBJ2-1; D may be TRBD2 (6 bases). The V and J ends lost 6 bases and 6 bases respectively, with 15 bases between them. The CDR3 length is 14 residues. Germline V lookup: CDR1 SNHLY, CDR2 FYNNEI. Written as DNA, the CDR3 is TGTGCCAGCAGCCCCCGGGGGTTTGGCAATGAGCAGTTCTTC. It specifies CASSPRGFGNEQFF.

The CDR3 spells CSASPDRALSYEQYF. The CDR3 DNA sequence: TGCAGTGCTAGTCCGGACAGGGCCCTATCCTACGAGCAGTACTTC. The V and J genes are TRBV20-1 and TRBJ2-7, with 8 nucleotides matching TRBD1. Germline V CDR1 and CDR2: DFQATT, SNEGSKA (reference sequence). The V gene end was trimmed by 3 bases and the J gene end by 1 base; junction bases not matched to a gene: 8. The CDR3 sequence is 15 residues long.

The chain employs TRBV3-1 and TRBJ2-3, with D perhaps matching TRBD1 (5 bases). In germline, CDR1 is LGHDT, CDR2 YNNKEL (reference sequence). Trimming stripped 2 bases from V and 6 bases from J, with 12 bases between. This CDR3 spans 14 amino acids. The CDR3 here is CASSQTRAPDTQYF. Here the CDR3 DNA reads TGTGCCAGCAGCCAAACCAGGGCCCCGGATACGCAGTATTTT.

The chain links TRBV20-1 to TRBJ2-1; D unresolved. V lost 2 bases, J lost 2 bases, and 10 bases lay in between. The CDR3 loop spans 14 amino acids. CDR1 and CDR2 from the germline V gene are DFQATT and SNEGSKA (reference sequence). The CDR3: CSARLGTTYNEQFF. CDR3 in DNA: TGCAGTGCTAGACTCGGTACCACCTACAATGAGCAGTTCTTC.

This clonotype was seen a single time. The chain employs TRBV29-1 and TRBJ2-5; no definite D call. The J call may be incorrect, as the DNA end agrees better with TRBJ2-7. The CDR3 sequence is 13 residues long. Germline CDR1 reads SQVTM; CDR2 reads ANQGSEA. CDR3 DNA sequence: TGCAGCGTTTCTTTGGGTAAAGGCTACGAGCAGTACTTC. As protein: CSVSLGKGYEQYF.

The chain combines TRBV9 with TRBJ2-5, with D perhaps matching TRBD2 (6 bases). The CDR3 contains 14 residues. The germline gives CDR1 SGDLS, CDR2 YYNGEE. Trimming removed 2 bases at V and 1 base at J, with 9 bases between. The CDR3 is CASSVGGTQETQYF. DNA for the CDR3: TGTGCCAGCAGCGTGGGGGGAACCCAAGAGACCCAGTACTTC.

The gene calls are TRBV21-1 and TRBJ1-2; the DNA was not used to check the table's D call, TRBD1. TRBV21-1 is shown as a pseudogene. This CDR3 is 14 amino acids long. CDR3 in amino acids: CASSVRTGLYGYTF. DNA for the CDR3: TGTGCCAGCAGCGTCCGGACAGGTCTCTATGGCTACACCTTC.

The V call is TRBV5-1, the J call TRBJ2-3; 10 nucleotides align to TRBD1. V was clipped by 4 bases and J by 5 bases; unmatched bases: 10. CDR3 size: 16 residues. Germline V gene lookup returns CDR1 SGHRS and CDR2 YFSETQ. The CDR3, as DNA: TGCGCCAGCAGCCCATTCCGGGACAGGGGATTAGATACGCAGTATTTT. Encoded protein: CASSPFRDRGLDTQYF.

CDR3 sequence reads: CASSYLAGANVLTF. The CDR3 nucleotides are TGTGCCAGCAGTTATTTGGCTGGGGCCAACGTCCTGACTTTC. V is TRBV12-3 or TRBV12-4 and J is TRBJ2-6; D is unclear. V lost 4 bases to trimming and J lost 2 bases, with 6 bases between them. The CDR3 length is 14 residues.

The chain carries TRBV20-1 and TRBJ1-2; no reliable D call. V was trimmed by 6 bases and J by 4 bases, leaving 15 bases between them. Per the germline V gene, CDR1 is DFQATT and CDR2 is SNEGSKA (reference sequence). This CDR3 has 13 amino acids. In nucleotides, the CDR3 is TGCAGTGCCAACGGACCGTCTGGCTATGGCTACACCTTC. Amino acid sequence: CSANGPSGYGYTF.